Below, 17 T cell receptor beta chains from the same sample are listed, as sequenced in a study of T cell repertoires in cytomegalovirus infection. TCRdb re-called the reads with MiXCR, one entry per CDR3 protein. The sample carries fewer than 300,000 distinct CDR3 sequences, roughly a quarter recorded once. Sequencing was carried out using PBMCs. Receptors were obtained from a human donor in good health (CMV status not recorded). Some clones in this sample may be carry-over from other donors' samples.

This clonotype appeared many times. The V gene is TRBV5-5, the J gene TRBJ1-1; weak D call: TRBD1 (5 bases). The germline V and J ends were trimmed by 5 bases and 9 bases, with 17 bases remaining between them. The CDR3 length is 13 residues. The germline CDR1 and CDR2 sequences are SGHKS and YYEKEE (reference sequence). CDR3: CASSGDGPIKAFF. As DNA, the CDR3 is TGTGCCAGCAGTGGGGACGGCCCGATTAAAGCTTTCTTT.

This clonotype was recorded at least ten times. V usage is TRBV7-2 and J usage is TRBJ1-2; no definite D call. Germline V lookup: CDR1 SGHTA, CDR2 FQGNSA. The CDR3 has 12 amino acids. The V and J ends lost 10 bases and 8 bases respectively, with 17 bases between them. Here the CDR3 DNA reads TGTGCCACCACAGACGGAGCCTCGGGCTACACCTTC. Amino acid sequence: CATTDGASGYTF.

This clonotype was observed many times. The genes are TRBV7-2 and TRBJ2-5; TRBD2 agrees at 9 bases. V shed 4 bases, J shed 5 bases, and the junction held 2 bases outside the gene matches. This CDR3 has 13 amino acids. Germline V gene sequence: CDR1 SGHTA, CDR2 FQGNSA. CDR3 nucleotide sequence: TGTGCCAGCAGCTATAGCGGGAGTGAGACCCAGTACTTC. Protein product: CASSYSGSETQYF.

The chain combines TRBV7-2 with TRBJ2-1; possibly TRBD1 or TRBD2 for D (6 bases each). The CDR3 extends over 18 amino acids. CDR1 is SGHTA, CDR2 FQGNSA, per germline. Trimming removed 8 bases at V and 0 bases at J, with 23 bases between. The CDR3 loop reads CASLLVRGVRSSYNEQFF. The CDR3 DNA is TGTGCCAGCCTCCTGGTAAGGGGGGTAAGGAGCTCCTACAATGAGCAGTTCTTC.

The CDR3 here is CASSFVGGRGEQFF. The DNA for the CDR3 is TGTGCCAGCAGCTTCGTGGGGGGTAGGGGTGAGCAGTTCTTC. The chain links TRBV5-6 to TRBJ2-1; D is possibly TRBD2 (6 bases). This CDR3 region has 14 residues. Trimming cost V 2 bases and J 9 bases, with 15 bases left between them. Looked up from germline, CDR1 is SGHDT and CDR2 is YYEEEE.

This clonotype was seen at least ten times. The genes are TRBV7-9 and TRBJ1-2; D is perhaps TRBD1 (6 bases). V lost 5 bases to trimming and J lost 8 bases, with 9 bases between them. CDR1 and CDR2 from the germline V gene are SEHNR and FQNEAQ (reference sequence). The CDR3 contains 11 residues. The CDR3 DNA is TGTGCCAGCAGCACAGGGCACGGCTACACCTTC. Protein sequence: CASSTGHGYTF.

This clonotype was recorded many times. The V gene is TRBV11-2, the J gene TRBJ1-5; TRBD1 aligns across 7 bases. With V trimmed by 1 base and J by 5 bases, 11 bases remained unmatched. The CDR3 is 17 amino acids. The V gene's germline CDR1 is SGHAT and CDR2 FQNNGV. The CDR3 protein is CASSLGIQGPRDQPQHF. CDR3 nucleotide sequence: TGTGCCAGCAGCTTAGGTATACAGGGGCCGCGGGATCAGCCCCAGCATTTT.

The rearrangement joins TRBV5-1 to TRBJ1-1, with D perhaps TRBD1 (6 bases). The CDR3 consists of 13 residues. Germline loops: CDR1 SGHRS, CDR2 YFSETQ. The V end lost 5 bases, the J end lost 4 bases, and 12 bases lay between the germline ends. CDR3 amino acids: CASRVTGPTEAFF. The CDR3, as DNA: TGCGCCAGCAGAGTTACAGGGCCCACTGAAGCTTTCTTT.

This clonotype was picked up a small number of times. The chain recombines TRBV4-3 with TRBJ2-7; 11 nucleotides agree with TRBD2. CDR1 and CDR2 (germline): LGHNA, YSLEER. The CDR3 has 14 amino acids. Losses at the gene ends were 4 bases for V and 2 bases for J; bases not matched to a gene: 1. CDR3 residues: CASSPGLAAYEQYF. Written as DNA, the CDR3 is TGCGCCAGCAGCCCGGGACTAGCGGCCTACGAGCAGTACTTC.

This clonotype came up many times. This chain uses TRBV7-2 with TRBJ2-2; TRBD1 matches at 12 bases. Germline V lookup: CDR1 SGHTA, CDR2 FQGNSA. V was clipped by 3 bases and J by 7 bases; unmatched bases: 6. CDR3 size: 16 residues. The CDR3 coding sequence is TGTGCCAGCAGCTTCCCCGGGACAGGGGGCGGCGGGGAGCTGTTTTTT. It is translated as CASSFPGTGGGGELFF.

The chain combines TRBV12-3 or TRBV12-4 with TRBJ1-3; TRBD1 agrees at 7 bases. The ends lost 1 base at V and 2 bases at J; junction bases unmatched: 2. The CDR3 sequence is 15 residues long. CDR3 amino acids: CASSLEGAAGNTIYF. The CDR3 nucleotides are TGTGCCAGCAGTTTAGAGGGGGCTGCTGGAAACACCATATATTTT.

The chain has TRBV7-6 and TRBJ2-2; weak D call: TRBD2 (6 bases). This CDR3 has 15 residues. V was clipped by 5 bases and J by 5 bases, with 15 bases between them. Germline V gene lookup returns CDR1 SGHVS and CDR2 FNYEAQ. The CDR3 loop is CASSTRLVETGELFF. In DNA form, the CDR3 reads TGTGCCAGCAGCACACGACTAGTGGAAACCGGGGAGCTGTTTTTT.

A few counts support this clonotype. V and J are TRBV4-1 and TRBJ1-1; 7 bases agree with TRBD1. The CDR3 spans 13 residues. Unmatched junction bases numbered 4, after V lost 3 bases and J lost 6 bases. Per the germline V gene, CDR1 is MGHRA and CDR2 is YSYEKL. The CDR3 region is CASSHDGTAEAFF. CDR3 nucleotides: TGCGCCAGCAGCCACGATGGGACAGCTGAAGCTTTCTTT.

The chain has TRBV7-2 and TRBJ2-7; D not resolved. The CDR3 length is 14 residues. Germline assignment: CDR1 SGHTA and CDR2 FQGNSA. The germline V and J ends were trimmed by 2 bases and 2 bases, with 10 bases remaining between them. For the CDR3, the DNA is TGTGCCAGCAGCTTAACGGGCACAGCCTACGAGCAGTACTTC. It specifies CASSLTGTAYEQYF.

This clonotype was counted between two and nine times. The gene calls are TRBV7-8 and TRBJ2-7; 7 bases are shared with TRBD1. This CDR3 is 14 amino acids long. V shed 11 bases and J 2 bases; nucleotides not matched to a gene: 12. Germline CDR1 SGHVS, CDR2 FQNEAQ. As DNA, the CDR3 is TGTGCCTCGCGGCGGGCAGGGGGTACCTACGAGCAGTACTTC. It yields the protein CASRRAGGTYEQYF.

This clonotype came up many times. V usage is TRBV7-3 and J usage is TRBJ2-1; 8 bases map to TRBD2. Unmatched junction bases numbered 12, after V lost 8 bases and J lost 6 bases. Germline V gives CDR1 SGHTA, CDR2 FQGTGA. The CDR3 spans 15 residues. The CDR3 DNA is TGTGCCAGCCTTTGGAGAGCGGGGGCGTTCAATGAGCAGTTCTTC. It codes for CASLWRAGAFNEQFF.

This clonotype has a count of ten or more. The CDR3 DNA reads TGTGCCAGCAGCGGTTGGGGTGGTAGCACAGATACGCAGTATTTT. Translating gives CASSGWGGSTDTQYF. This chain connects TRBV7-2 to TRBJ2-3; D remains ambiguous. This CDR3 contains 15 residues. Germline V CDR1 and CDR2: SGHTA, FQGNSA. Trimming stripped 5 bases from V and 0 bases from J, with 12 bases between. The variable domain in full, with the rest retrieved from reference TRBV7-2 and TRBJ2-3, is GAGVSQSPSNKVTEKGKDVELRCDPISGHTALYWYRQSLGQGLEFLIYFQGNSAPDKSGLPSDRFSAERTGGSVSTLTIQRTQQEDSAVYLCASSGWGGSTDTQYFGPGTRLTVL.